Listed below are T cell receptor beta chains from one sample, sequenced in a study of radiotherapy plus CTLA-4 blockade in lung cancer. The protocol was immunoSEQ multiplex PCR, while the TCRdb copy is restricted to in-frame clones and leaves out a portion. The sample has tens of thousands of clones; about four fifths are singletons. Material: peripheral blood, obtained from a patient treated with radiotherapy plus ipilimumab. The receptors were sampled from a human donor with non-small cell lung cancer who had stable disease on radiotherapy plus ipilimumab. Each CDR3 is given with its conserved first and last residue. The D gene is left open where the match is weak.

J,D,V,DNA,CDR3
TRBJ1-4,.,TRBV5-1,TGCGCCAGCGGAGACGGTACCGGGCATGGGGAAAAACTGTTTTTT,CASGDGTGHGEKLFF
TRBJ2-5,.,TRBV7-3,TGTGCCAGCAGCTTAGGGGGTGGAACGGGGTGGTACCAAGAGACCCAGTACTTC,CASSLGGGTGWYQETQYF
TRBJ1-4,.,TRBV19,TGTGCCAGTAGTCCGGGGAATATTCATGAAAAACTGTTTTTT,CASSPGNIHEKLFF
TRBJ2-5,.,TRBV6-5,TGTGCCAGCAGTTACTCTACCCAAGAGACCCAGTACTTC,CASSYSTQETQYF
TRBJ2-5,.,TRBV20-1,TGCAGTGCTAGAGAGGGGGGCCAGTACTTC,CSAREGGQYF
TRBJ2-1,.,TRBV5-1,TGCGCCAGCAGCTTGGCCGGCAGGGCGTCCCCGTTTATGGTCTTC,CASSLAGRASPFMVF
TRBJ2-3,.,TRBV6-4,TGTGCCAGCAGTGAAGGTAGCACAGATACGCAGTATTTT,CASSEGSTDTQYF
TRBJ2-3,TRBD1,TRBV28,TGTGCCAGCAATAAGGGGGCTAGCACAGATACGCAGTATTTT,CASNKGASTDTQYF
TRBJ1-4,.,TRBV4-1,TGCGCCAGCAGCCCCATTCTTCCGATAGGGGAAAAACTGTTTTTT,CASSPILPIGEKLFF
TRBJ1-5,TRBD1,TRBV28,TGTGCCAGCAGGGGACAGGGCCCAGGAGAGGGCAATCAGCCCCAGCATTTT,CASRGQGPGEGNQPQHF